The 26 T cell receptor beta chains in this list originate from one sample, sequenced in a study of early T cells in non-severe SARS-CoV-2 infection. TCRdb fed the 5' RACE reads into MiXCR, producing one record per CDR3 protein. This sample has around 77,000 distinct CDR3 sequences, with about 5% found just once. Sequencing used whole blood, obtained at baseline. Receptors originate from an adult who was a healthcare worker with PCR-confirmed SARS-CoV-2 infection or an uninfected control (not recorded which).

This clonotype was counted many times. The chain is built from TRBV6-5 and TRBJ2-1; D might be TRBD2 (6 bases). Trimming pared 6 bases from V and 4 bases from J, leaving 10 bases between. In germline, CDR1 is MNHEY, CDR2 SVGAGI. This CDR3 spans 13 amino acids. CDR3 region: CASRGSGYNEQFF. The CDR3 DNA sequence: TGTGCCAGCAGGGGTAGCGGTTACAATGAGCAGTTCTTC.

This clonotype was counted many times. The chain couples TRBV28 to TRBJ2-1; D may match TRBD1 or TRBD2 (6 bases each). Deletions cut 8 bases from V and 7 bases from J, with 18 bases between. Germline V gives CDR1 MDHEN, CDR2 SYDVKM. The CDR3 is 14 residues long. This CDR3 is CASVLMGGENEQFF. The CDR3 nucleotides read TGTGCCAGCGTCCTCATGGGGGGCGAGAATGAGCAGTTCTTC.

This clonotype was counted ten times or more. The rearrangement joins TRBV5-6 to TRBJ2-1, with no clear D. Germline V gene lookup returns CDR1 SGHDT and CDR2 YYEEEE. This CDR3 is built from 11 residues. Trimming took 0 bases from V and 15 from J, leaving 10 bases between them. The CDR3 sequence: CASSLVGPPFF. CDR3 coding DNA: TGTGCCAGCAGCTTGGTGGGCCCACCGTTCTTC.

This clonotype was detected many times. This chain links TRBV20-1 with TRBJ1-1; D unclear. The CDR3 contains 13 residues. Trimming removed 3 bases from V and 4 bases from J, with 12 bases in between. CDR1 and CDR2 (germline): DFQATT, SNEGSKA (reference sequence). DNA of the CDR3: TGCAGTGCTAGGCTGCAGAACCCCACTGAAGCTTTCTTT. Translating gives CSARLQNPTEAFF.

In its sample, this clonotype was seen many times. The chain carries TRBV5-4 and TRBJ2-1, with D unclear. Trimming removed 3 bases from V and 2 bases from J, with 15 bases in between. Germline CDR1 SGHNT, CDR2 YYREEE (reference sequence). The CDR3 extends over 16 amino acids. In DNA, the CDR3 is TGTGCCAGCAGCTCCTGGGCCCTCACAACCTACAATGAGCAGTTCTTC. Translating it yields CASSSWALTTYNEQFF.

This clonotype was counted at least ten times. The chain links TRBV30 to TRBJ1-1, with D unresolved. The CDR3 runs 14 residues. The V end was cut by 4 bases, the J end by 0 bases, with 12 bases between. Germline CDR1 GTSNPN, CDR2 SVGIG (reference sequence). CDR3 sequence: CAWNPSQVNTEAFF. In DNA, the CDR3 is TGTGCCTGGAACCCCTCTCAAGTGAACACTGAAGCTTTCTTT.

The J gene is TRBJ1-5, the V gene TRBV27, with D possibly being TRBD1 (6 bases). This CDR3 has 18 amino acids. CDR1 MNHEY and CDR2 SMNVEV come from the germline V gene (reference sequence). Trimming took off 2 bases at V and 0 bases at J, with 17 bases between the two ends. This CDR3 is CASSLVGRGVYSNQPQHF. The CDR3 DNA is TGTGCCAGCAGTTTAGTTGGCAGGGGAGTCTATAGCAATCAGCCCCAGCATTTT.

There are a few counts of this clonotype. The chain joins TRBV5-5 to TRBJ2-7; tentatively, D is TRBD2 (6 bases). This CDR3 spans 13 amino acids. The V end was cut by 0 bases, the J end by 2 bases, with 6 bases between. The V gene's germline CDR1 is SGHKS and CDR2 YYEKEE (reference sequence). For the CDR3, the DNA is TGTGCCAGCAGCTTGGAGCGGGCCTACGAGCAGTACTTC. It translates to CASSLERAYEQYF.

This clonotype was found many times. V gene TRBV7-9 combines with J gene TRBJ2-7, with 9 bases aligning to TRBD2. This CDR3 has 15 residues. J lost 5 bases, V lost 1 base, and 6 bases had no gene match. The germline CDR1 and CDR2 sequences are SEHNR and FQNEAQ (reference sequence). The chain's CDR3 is CASSLGVAGVHEQYF. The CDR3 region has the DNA TGTGCCAGCAGCTTAGGGGTAGCGGGAGTACACGAGCAGTACTTC.

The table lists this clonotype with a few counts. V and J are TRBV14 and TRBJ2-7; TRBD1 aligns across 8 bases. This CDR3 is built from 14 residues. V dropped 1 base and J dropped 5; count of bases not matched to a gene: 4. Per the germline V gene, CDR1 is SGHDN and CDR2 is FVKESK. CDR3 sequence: CASSQGTGSHEQYF. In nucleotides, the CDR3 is TGTGCCAGCAGCCAAGGGACAGGGTCCCACGAGCAGTACTTC.

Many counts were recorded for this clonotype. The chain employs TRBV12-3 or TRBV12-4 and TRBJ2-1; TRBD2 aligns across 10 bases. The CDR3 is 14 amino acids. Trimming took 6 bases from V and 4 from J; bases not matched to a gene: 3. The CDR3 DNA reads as TGTGCCAGCAGGTGGGGACTAGCGTACAATGAGCAGTTCTTC. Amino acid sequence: CASRWGLAYNEQFF.

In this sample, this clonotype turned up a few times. This CDR3 is CASSFGDEQFF. The CDR3, as DNA: TGTGCCAGCAGCTTCGGAGATGAGCAGTTCTTC. V usage is TRBV7-3 and J usage is TRBJ2-1; D unclear. Trimming cost V 3 bases and J 8 bases, with 5 bases left between them. CDR1 is SGHTA and CDR2 is FQGTGA in the germline V gene. The CDR3 is made up of 11 amino acids.

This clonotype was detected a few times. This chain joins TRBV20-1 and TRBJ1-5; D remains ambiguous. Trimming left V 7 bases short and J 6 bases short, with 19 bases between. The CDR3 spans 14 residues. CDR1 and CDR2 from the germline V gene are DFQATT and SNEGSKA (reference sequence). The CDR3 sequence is CSVLAPLRPQPQHF. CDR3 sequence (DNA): TGCAGTGTCCTGGCCCCCCTACGACCTCAGCCCCAGCATTTT.

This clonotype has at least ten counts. CDR3 region: CASSQGPDRGYEQYF. The CDR3 DNA reads TGTGCCAGCAGCCAAGGGCCGGACAGGGGATACGAGCAGTACTTC. The chain uses TRBV7-7 and TRBJ2-7; TRBD1 matches at 9 bases. Germline lookup yields CDR1 SSHAT and CDR2 FNYEAQ (reference sequence). The CDR3 runs 15 residues. The V and J ends lost 5 bases and 4 bases, in that order; junction bases with no gene match: 9.

The CDR3, as DNA: TGTGCCAGCAGCCAAAATCCGACAGGGAGGGGATCCTATGGCTACACCTTC. It specifies CASSQNPTGRGSYGYTF. V gene TRBV3-1 combines with J gene TRBJ1-2; 7 nucleotides align to TRBD1. Germline trimming cut 2 bases from V and 4 bases from J; bases unmatched to any gene: 13. CDR3 length: 17 residues. The germline V gene encodes CDR1 LGHDT and CDR2 YNNKEL (reference sequence).

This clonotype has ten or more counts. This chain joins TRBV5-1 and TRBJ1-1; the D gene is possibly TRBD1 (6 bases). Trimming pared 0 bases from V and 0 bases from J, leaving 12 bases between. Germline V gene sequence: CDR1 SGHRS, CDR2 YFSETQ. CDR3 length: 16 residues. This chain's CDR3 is CASSLEAGQLNTEAFF. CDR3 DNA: TGCGCCAGCAGCTTGGAAGCAGGACAGCTGAACACTGAAGCTTTCTTT.

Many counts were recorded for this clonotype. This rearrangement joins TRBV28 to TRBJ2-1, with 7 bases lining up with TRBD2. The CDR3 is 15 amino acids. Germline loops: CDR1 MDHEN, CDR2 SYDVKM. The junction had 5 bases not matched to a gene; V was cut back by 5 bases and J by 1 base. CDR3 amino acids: CASSESGKSYNEQFF. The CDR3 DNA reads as TGTGCCAGCAGTGAGAGCGGGAAATCCTACAATGAGCAGTTCTTC.

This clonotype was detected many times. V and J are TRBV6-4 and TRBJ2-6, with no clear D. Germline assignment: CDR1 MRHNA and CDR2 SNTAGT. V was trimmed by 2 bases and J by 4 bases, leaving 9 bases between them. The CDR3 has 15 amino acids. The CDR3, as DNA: TGTGCCAGCAGTGACGACGAGTCAGGGGCCAACGTCCTGACTTTC. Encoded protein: CASSDDESGANVLTF.

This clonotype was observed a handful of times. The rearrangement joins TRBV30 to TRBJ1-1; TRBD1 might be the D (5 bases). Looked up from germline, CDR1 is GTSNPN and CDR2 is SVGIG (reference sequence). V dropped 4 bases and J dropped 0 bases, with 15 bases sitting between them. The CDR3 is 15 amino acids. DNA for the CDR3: TGTGCCTGGATTCGGACAACACCATTGAACACTGAAGCTTTCTTT. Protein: CAWIRTTPLNTEAFF.

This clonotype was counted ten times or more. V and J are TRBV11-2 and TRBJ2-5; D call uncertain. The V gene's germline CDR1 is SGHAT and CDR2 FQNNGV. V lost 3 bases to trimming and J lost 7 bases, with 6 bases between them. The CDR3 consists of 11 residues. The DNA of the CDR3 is TGTGCCAGCAGCTTTTTCGGGACCCAGTACTTC. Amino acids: CASSFFGTQYF.

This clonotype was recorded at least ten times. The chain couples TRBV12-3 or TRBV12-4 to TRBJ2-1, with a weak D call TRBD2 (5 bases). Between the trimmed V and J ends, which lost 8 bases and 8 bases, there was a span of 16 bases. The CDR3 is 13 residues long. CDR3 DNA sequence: TGTGCCAGCCGTATGGCGACTATGGATGAGCAGTTCTTC. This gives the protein CASRMATMDEQFF.

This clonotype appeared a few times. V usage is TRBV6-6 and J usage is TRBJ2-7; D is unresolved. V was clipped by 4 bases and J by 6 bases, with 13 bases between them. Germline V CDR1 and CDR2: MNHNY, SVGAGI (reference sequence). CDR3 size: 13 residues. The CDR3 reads CASSFSPFGEQYF. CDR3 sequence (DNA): TGTGCCAGCAGTTTCTCCCCGTTTGGCGAGCAGTACTTC.

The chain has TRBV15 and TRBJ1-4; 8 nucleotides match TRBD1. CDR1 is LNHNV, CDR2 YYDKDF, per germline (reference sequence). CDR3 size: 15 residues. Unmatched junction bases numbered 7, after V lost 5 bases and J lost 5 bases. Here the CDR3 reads CATSPTGAGNEKLFF. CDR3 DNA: TGTGCCACCAGCCCGACAGGGGCGGGAAATGAAAAACTGTTTTTT.

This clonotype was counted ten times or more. The DNA of the CDR3 is TGCAGCGCCCGGACTAGCGGGAGCAACACCGGGGAGCTGTTTTTT. This encodes CSARTSGSNTGELFF. The genes are TRBV29-1 and TRBJ2-2; 13 positions agree with TRBD2. The V gene's germline CDR1 is SQVTM and CDR2 ANQGSEA. V lost 7 bases to trimming and J lost 2 bases; unmatched junction nucleotides: 4. CDR3 size: 15 residues.

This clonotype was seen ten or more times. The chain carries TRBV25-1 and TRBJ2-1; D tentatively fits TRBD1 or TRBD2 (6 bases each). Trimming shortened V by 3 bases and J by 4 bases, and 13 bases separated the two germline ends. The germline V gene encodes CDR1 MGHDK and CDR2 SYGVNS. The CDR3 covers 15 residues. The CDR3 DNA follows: TGTGCCAGCAGTGACCCCCGGGGGCCATACAATGAGCAGTTCTTC. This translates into CASSDPRGPYNEQFF.

CDR3 in amino acids: CASSIGHPIGYGYTF. For the CDR3, the DNA is TGTGCCAGTAGTATAGGGCACCCTATCGGCTATGGCTACACCTTC. This chain connects TRBV19 to TRBJ1-2; D gene uncertain. The CDR3 sequence is 15 residues long. V was pared by 1 base and J by 4 bases, with 13 bases between. CDR1 is LNHDA, CDR2 SQIVND, per germline (reference sequence).